A selection of T cell receptor beta chains follows, all from one sample in a study of cytomegalovirus exposure and HLA in healthy donors. TCRdb's table, derived via immunoSEQ multiplex PCR, lists solely in-frame clones and lacks some. The sample consists of over 85,000 clones, 63% of them appearing once. The sequencing sample was made of PBMCs. The receptors here all came from a human donor in good health. The CDR3 runs from the conserved cysteine through the conserved F or W. A D gene is named only where the DNA matches it firmly. Rows give clone size only sometimes, using once, few, many, or a class for an expanded clone.

D gene: TRBD2
J gene: TRBJ2-1
V gene: TRBV5-1
clone size: -
CDR3 DNA: TGCGCCAGCAGTTCCCGGGGGGGCGGGGGGCCCTACAATGAGCAGTTCTTC
CDR3 protein: CASSSRGGGGPYNEQFF

D gene: TRBD1
J gene: TRBJ2-7
V gene: TRBV5-1
clone size: -
CDR3 DNA: TGCGCCAGCAGCTCATTAACAGGGGGCCCCGGTCTGTACTTC
CDR3 protein: CASSSLTGGPGLYF

D gene: TRBD2
J gene: TRBJ2-1
V gene: TRBV28
clone size: few
CDR3 DNA: TGTGCCAGCTATAGCAGGGGGCCTACTAGCGGGAGAGTATACAATGAGCAGTTCTTC
CDR3 protein: CASYSRGPTSGRVYNEQFF

D gene: -
J gene: TRBJ2-1
V gene: TRBV27
clone size: -
CDR3 DNA: TGTGCCAGCAGACCCCGGGAGCCTCAAAGATACAATGAGCAGTTCTTC
CDR3 protein: CASRPREPQRYNEQFF

D gene: -
J gene: TRBJ2-3
V gene: TRBV5-6
clone size: -
CDR3 DNA: TGTGCCAGCAGCTTGGCCTACACAGATACGCAGTATTTT
CDR3 protein: CASSLAYTDTQYF

D gene: TRBD1
J gene: TRBJ1-1
V gene: TRBV18
clone size: -
CDR3 DNA: TGTGCCAGCTCACCAAGTAAGACAGGGTATGGTACTGAAGCTTTCTTT
CDR3 protein: CASSPSKTGYGTEAFF

D gene: -
J gene: TRBJ2-2
V gene: TRBV27
clone size: few
CDR3 DNA: TGTGCCAGCAGTTTATTGGGACTGAACACCGGGGAGCTGTTTTTT
CDR3 protein: CASSLLGLNTGELFF

D gene: TRBD2
J gene: TRBJ2-3
V gene: TRBV15
clone size: -
CDR3 DNA: TGTGCCACCAGCGGAGATGGGAGGGTAGGAAATACGCAGTATTTT
CDR3 protein: CATSGDGRVGNTQYF

D gene: TRBD1
J gene: TRBJ2-7
V gene: TRBV18
clone size: -
CDR3 DNA: TGTGCCAGCTCAACACCGACAGGGAACGAGCAGTACTTC
CDR3 protein: CASSTPTGNEQYF

D gene: TRBD2
J gene: TRBJ2-5
V gene: TRBV4-2
clone size: -
CDR3 DNA: TGTGCCAGCAGCCAAGAACTGAGGCTAGCGGGAGTTGGGGAGACCCAGTACTTC
CDR3 protein: CASSQELRLAGVGETQYF

D gene: -
J gene: TRBJ2-7
V gene: TRBV15
clone size: -
CDR3 DNA: TGTGCCACCAGCAGGGCCAAACACTCCTACGAGCAGTACTTC
CDR3 protein: CATSRAKHSYEQYF